This TCR beta chain was sequenced during a study of T-cell reconstitution after alpha-beta-depleted transplantation in children. Study results and limitations: After transplant, at about two months, alpha-beta T cells were reportedly derived from several hundred expanded graft clones.

Molecular barcoding with unique molecular identifiers was used for the TCRbeta library. TCRdb independently ran MiXCR on the PCR reads; one entry per CDR3 protein. The sample lists some 7,500 distinct CDR3 sequences, about 30% occurring once. The CDR3 contains 13 residues. The ends were cut back, 1 base at V and 4 bases at J, with 5 bases in the middle. From germline, CDR1 is LNHNV and CDR2 YYDKDF (reference sequence). Notes on this clonotype: Its antigen remains unknown.

Sequenced here: peripheral blood, sampled 60 days after TCRalphabeta/CD19-depleted stem cell transplant. This rearrangement joins TRBV15 to TRBJ2-1; no clear D gene. This TCR came from a boy younger than two who had a stem cell transplant for SCID, so the T cells may come from the graft donor. This CDR3 reads CATSRGVYNEQFF. Here the CDR3 DNA reads TGTGCCACCAGCAGAGGAGTGTACAATGAGCAGTTCTTC.